This TCR beta chain was found in a study of blood T cell repertoires in COVID-19 (dated by TCRdb to 2020 to 2022). Study-wide context: Collaborator samples came from the United States, Italy and Spain and covered acute and convalescent phases of COVID-19. The material from the prospective study consisted of cDNA or gDNA derived from T cells, B-cell-depleted T cells, or PBMCs. Deeply sampled blood TCRbeta repertoires from subjects exposed to, actively infected with, or recovered from COVID-19 were included in the dataset. The repertoires were made available in a free public database intended to serve as a resource for research on the immune response to SARS-CoV-2. Samples came from the ongoing ImmuneRACE study (first 160 participants) plus 1,254 subjects from 6 global collaborators. Sample metadata almost always included a de-identified subject ID, COVID-19 status, age in years and sex. Where HLA class I and class II types were available, the types were taken from metadata supplied by the sample provider, not from assay-based typing.

Broad study findings and their caveats: How much clinical and demographic metadata was included differed by source and by participant, and the metadata was provided uncurated.

One collaborating source in Seattle enrolled patients while the patients were actively infected and followed the patients over time throughout the course of disease. The collaborating institutions used their own protocols to collect whole blood in K2EDTA tubes. Collaborator samples were shipped for TCRbeta analysis as frozen whole blood, isolated PBMCs, or DNA extracted from either sample type. TCRbeta CDR3 regions were amplified from genomic DNA by means of the immunoSEQ Assay, a bias-controlled multiplex PCR. Processing in the source paper ran as follows. The number of nucleated cells in each sample was estimated by amplification of reference gene primers within the assay. To quantify the absolute abundance of each unique TCRbeta CDR3 rearrangement, sequence reads were collapsed and filtered. Productive Simpson clonality was computed per sample as the square root of Simpson's diversity index over productive rearrangements. Drawn from immuneACCESS, this table holds only the in-frame rearrangements with V and J called that TCRdb kept. Clones are partly lost; checked studies trace under half to an unresolved V gene and leave the rest unexplained. The V and J calls and clone size come from that table; D and trimming were worked out from the DNA. In this sample the table shows around 140,000 clones, approximately 90% of which occur a single time. The biggest ten clones account for about 4.1% of the sample.

A remark on this clone: Its specific antigen is unknown. Base quality data are lacking; no much larger clone is found one base away.

V lost 6 bases and J lost 3 bases; the stretch between them is 8 bases long. The CDR3, cysteine through phenylalanine, is 11 amino acids long. The kept DNA is CDR3 alone, 33 bases in frame from the first base. The germline V gene (reference sequence) supplies CDR1 DFQATT and CDR2 SNEGSKA. Recombination linked TRBV20-1 to TRBJ1-2; TRBD1 is perhaps the D gene, given 5 matching bases. Sequences were obtained from peripheral blood. The TCR was taken from a man aged 60-69 years with COVID-19, enrolled during active disease. The CDR3 amino acid sequence is: CSAAGHYGYTF. The DNA is as follows: TGCAGTGCAGCGGGACACTATGGCTACACCTTC.